A selection of T cell receptor beta chains follows, all from one sample in a study of human T cells and chemical hapten exposure. TCRdb itself ran the RACE reads through MiXCR, one entry per CDR3 protein. Of 28,000 or so distinct CDR3 sequences in the sample, 6.5% to 9% were seen once. The sequencing sample was made of whole blood. These receptor sequences come from a human donor in good health. Some clones in this sample may be carry-over from other donors' samples. Both conserved end residues are part of each CDR3.

V: TRBV20-1
CDR3: CSARDESRLAGSYNEQFF

V: TRBV4-1
CDR3: CASSQGTSGGARSTDTQYF

V: TRBV2
CDR3: CASSLTSGGRGEQFF

V: TRBV6-1
CDR3: CASSEAGGGETDTQYF

V: TRBV30
CDR3: CAWSLGLAVNEQFF

V: TRBV29-1
CDR3: CSVERPNEQFF

V: TRBV5-1
CDR3: CASSLTGTGEETQYF

V: TRBV5-1
CDR3: CASSSGTGTGDTQYF

V: TRBV11-2
CDR3: CASSLGPSGGNTGELFF

V: TRBV7-2
CDR3: CASSSRRDGGTEAFF

V: TRBV2
CDR3: CASSEGRGYTF

V: TRBV5-1
CDR3: CASSSGSGDEQFF

V: TRBV5-1
CDR3: CASSPEQGTGGDGYTF

V: TRBV10-2
CDR3: CASSEIPDIFGDTQYF

V: TRBV7-8
CDR3: CASSLADRGALYGYTF

V: TRBV5-1
CDR3: CASRLGQGIATGELFF

V: TRBV7-2
CDR3: CASSLDPTGETQYF

V: TRBV20-1
CDR3: CSAYLPTGGVGQPQHF

V: TRBV20-1
CDR3: CSAPGNRAEAFF

V: TRBV2
CDR3: CASSETRGGYNEQFF

V: TRBV6-5
CDR3: CASSLTGGSGANVLTF

V: TRBV24-1
CDR3: CATSDPLDRAGTQYF

V: TRBV29-1
CDR3: CSVEGGLGADTQYF

V: TRBV10-3
CDR3: CAISAPGQGASNYGYTF

V: TRBV20-1
CDR3: CSAAHQGTYEQYF

V: TRBV20-1
CDR3: CSANRVGGYTF

V: TRBV3-1
CDR3: CASSQGPSLYGYTF

V: TRBV6-5
CDR3: CASSYIRTAEAFF

V: TRBV29-1
CDR3: CSVEVFFTQYF

V: TRBV7-9
CDR3: CASSTRGTGAANSPLHF

V: TRBV20-1
CDR3: CSATASPNYGYTF

V: TRBV11-1
CDR3: CASSPRTGNNEQFF

V: TRBV7-2
CDR3: CASSWDRGQETQYF

V: TRBV2
CDR3: CASRRLAGDTGELFF

V: TRBV4-1
CDR3: CASSQEGAGTSGGYNEQFF

V: TRBV7-8
CDR3: CASSPTDRVEQYF

V: TRBV3-1
CDR3: CASSQLVAGELFF

V: TRBV7-6
CDR3: CASSPGLAGEQETQYF

V: TRBV7-2
CDR3: CASSLGPLGQRTDTQYF

V: TRBV4-1
CDR3: CASSPQGAGGEKLFF

V: TRBV14
CDR3: CASSQAANYGYTF

V: TRBV2
CDR3: CAINGEAQYF

V: TRBV27
CDR3: CASSLSKGGNTEAFF

V: TRBV7-9
CDR3: CASSSPSGNTEAFF

V: TRBV18
CDR3: CASSQLAGYTDTQYF

V: TRBV7-9
CDR3: CASLGVMGSPLHF

V: TRBV7-9
CDR3: CASSRGLQPQHF

V: TRBV7-2
CDR3: CASSLDRITDTQYF

V: TRBV7-2
CDR3: CASSSGQGEREAFF